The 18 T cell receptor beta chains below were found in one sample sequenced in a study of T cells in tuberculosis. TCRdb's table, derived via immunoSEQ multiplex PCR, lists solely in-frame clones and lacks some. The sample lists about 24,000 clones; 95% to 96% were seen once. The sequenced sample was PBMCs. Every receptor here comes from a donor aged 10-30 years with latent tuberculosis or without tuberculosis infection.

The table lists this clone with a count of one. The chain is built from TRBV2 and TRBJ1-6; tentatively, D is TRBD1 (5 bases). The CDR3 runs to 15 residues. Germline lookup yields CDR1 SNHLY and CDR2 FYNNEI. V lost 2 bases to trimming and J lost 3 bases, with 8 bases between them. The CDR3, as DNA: TGTGCCAGCAGTGAACAGGGCATCTATAATTCACCCCTCCACTTT. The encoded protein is CASSEQGIYNSPLHF.

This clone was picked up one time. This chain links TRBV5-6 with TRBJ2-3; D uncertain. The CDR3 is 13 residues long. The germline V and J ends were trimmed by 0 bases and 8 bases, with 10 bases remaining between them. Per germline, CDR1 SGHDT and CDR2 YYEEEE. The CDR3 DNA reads TGTGCCAGCAGCTTGGCCACAGTCAGTACGCAGTATTTT. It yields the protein CASSLATVSTQYF.

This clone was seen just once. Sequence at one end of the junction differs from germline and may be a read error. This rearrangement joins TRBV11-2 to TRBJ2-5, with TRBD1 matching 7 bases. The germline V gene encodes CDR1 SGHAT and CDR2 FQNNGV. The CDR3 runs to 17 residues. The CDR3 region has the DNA TGTGCCAGCAGTTTAGTAGGGACCGGGACAGATCAAGAGACCCAGTACTTC. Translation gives CASSLVGTGTDQETQYF.

For the CDR3, the DNA is TGCGCCAGCAGCCAAGATCTCGTCTCCTACGAGCAGTACTTC. Residues: CASSQDLVSYEQYF. The V gene is TRBV4-1, the J gene TRBJ2-7, with unresolved D. Trimming pared 0 bases from V and 0 bases from J, leaving 6 bases between. Per germline, CDR1 MGHRA and CDR2 YSYEKL. The CDR3 has 14 residues.

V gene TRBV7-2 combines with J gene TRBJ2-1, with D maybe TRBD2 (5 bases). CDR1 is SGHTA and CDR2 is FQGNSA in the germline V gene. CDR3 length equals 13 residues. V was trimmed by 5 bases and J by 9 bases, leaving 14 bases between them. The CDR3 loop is CASSQPGFIEQFF. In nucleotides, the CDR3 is TGTGCCAGCAGCCAACCGGGGTTCATTGAGCAGTTCTTC.

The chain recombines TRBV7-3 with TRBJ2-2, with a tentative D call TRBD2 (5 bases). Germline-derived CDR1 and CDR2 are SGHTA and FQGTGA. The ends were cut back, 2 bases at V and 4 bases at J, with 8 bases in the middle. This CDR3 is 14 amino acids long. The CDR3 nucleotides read TGTGCCAGCAGCTTAGAGGGTGGCACCGGGGAGCTGTTTTTT. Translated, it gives CASSLEGGTGELFF.

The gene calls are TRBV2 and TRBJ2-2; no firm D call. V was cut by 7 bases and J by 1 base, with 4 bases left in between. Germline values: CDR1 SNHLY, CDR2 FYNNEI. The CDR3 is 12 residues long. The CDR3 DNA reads TGTGCCAGCACAGGGAACACCGGGGAGCTGTTTTTT. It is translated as CASTGNTGELFF.

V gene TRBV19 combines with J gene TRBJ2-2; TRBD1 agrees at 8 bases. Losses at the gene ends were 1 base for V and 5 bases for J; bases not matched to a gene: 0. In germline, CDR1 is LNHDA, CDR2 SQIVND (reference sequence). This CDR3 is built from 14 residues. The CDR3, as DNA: TGTGCCAGTAGTATAGGACAGGGGACCGGGGAGCTGTTTTTT. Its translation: CASSIGQGTGELFF.

CDR3 nucleotides: TGCAGCGTTGTTGAGAACACAGATACGCAGTATTTT. This sequence encodes CSVVENTDTQYF. J is TRBJ2-3 and V is TRBV29-1; D gene ambiguous. This CDR3 region has 12 residues. Germline V gene sequence: CDR1 SQVTM, CDR2 ANQGSEA. The germline V and J ends were trimmed by 4 bases and 2 bases, with 7 bases remaining between them.

The CDR3 sequence: CASSIGTGGVNQPQHF. CDR3 nucleotides: TGTGCCAGTAGTATAGGGACAGGGGGCGTCAATCAGCCCCAGCATTTT. The V gene is TRBV19, the J gene TRBJ1-5; 11 bases align to TRBD1. Per germline, CDR1 LNHDA and CDR2 SQIVND (reference sequence). The CDR3 totals 16 residues. With V trimmed by 1 base and J by 3 bases, 2 bases remained unmatched.

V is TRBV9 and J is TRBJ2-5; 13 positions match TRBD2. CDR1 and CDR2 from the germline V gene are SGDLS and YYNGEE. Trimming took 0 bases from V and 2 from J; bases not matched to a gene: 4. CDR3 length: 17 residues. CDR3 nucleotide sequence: TGTGCCAGCAGCGTAGCTAGGGGACTAGCGGGGCAAGAGACCCAGTACTTC. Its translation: CASSVARGLAGQETQYF.

CDR3 sequence: CASSYLGEVNTEAFF. In nucleotides, the CDR3 is TGTGCCAGCAGTTATCTAGGGGAAGTCAACACTGAAGCTTTCTTT. The genes are TRBV6-5 and TRBJ1-1; D might be TRBD1 (5 bases). V lost 3 bases and J 2 bases, leaving 13 bases between the germline ends. Per germline, CDR1 MNHEY and CDR2 SVGAGI. This CDR3 is 15 amino acids long.

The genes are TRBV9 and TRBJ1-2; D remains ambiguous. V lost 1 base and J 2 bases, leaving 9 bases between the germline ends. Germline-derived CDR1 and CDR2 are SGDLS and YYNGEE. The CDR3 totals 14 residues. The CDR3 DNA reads TGTGCCAGCAGCGTAAGCGGGCAGAACTATGGCTACACCTTC. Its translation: CASSVSGQNYGYTF.

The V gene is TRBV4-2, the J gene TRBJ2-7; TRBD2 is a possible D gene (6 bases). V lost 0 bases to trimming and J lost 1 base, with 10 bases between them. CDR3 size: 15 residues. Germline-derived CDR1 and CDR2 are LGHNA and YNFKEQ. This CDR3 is CASSQDRGLSYEQYF. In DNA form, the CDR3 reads TGTGCCAGCAGCCAAGATCGGGGACTTTCCTACGAGCAGTACTTC.

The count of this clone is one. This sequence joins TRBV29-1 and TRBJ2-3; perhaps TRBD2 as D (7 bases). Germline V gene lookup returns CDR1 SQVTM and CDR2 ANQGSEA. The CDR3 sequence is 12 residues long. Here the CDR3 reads CRGGREAGAQYF. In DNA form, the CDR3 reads TGCAGGGGGGGCCGGGAGGCTGGAGCGCAGTATTTT.

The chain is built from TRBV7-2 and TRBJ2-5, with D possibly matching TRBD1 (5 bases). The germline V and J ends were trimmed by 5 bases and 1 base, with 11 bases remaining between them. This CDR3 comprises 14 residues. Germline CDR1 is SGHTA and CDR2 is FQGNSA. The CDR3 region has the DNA TGTGCCAGCAGCCAGGGCCCCTTCCAAGAGACCCAGTACTTC. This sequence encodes CASSQGPFQETQYF.

The CDR3 bases are TGTGCCAGCAGGAAACTAGCGGGACTTTTCTACGAGCAGTACTTC. As protein: CASRKLAGLFYEQYF. V usage is TRBV6-6 and J usage is TRBJ2-7, with TRBD2 identical over 10 bases. This CDR3 contains 15 residues. The V segment lost 6 bases and the J segment 3 bases; nucleotides outside the gene matches: 8. Germline loops: CDR1 MNHNY, CDR2 SVGAGI (reference sequence).

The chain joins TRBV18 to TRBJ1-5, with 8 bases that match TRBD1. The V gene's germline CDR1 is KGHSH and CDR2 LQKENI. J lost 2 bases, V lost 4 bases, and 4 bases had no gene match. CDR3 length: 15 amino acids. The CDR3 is CASSLIQGGNQPQHF. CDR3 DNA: TGTGCCAGCTCACTGATACAGGGGGGCAATCAGCCCCAGCATTTT.